This T cell receptor beta chain was identified in a study of shared clonotypes between healthy human individuals. The wider study: Donors, aged 18 to 49, were a couple of women and a few men. General study results and limits: Specimens sampled were limited to blood, with tissue repertoires likely differing.

Sequenced by immunoSEQ multiplex PCR; TCRdb stores in-frame clones only, minus some. Found here are about 2.2 million clones, 93% of them singletons; the top ten hold around 1.7%. This CDR3 has 11 residues. Trimming removed 5 bases from V and 7 bases from J, with 5 bases in between. Germline CDR1 and CDR2: SGHAT and FQNNGV. The naive CD8 population came from CD45RO-negative cells selected for CCR7, without terminally differentiated effector memory CD45RA+ cells. In the case of this clone: Its specificity is not known. This sample includes further DNA sequences coding for the same CDR3.

The sequence was collected from a man aged 18 to 29 in good health. Some clones in this sample may be carry-over from other donors' samples. The chain carries TRBV11-2 and TRBJ2-2, with no clear D. The specimen sequenced was naive CD8+ T cells from PBMCs. The CDR3 loop reads CASSLVGELFF. As DNA, the CDR3 is TGTGCCAGCAGCCTTGTCGGGGAGCTGTTTTTT.